The 14 T cell receptor beta chains below were found in one sample sequenced in a study of blood T cell repertoires in COVID-19. The method was immunoSEQ multiplex PCR; TCRdb's version includes in-frame clones alone and lacks a portion of them. The data show some 66,000 clones, around 76% seen once. The specimen was peripheral blood. The receptors were gathered from an elderly woman with acute or convalescent COVID-19.

A word on this clone: Additional DNA sequences in this sample encode the identical CDR3. The chain's CDR3 is CASSLASGGYTF. Written as DNA, the CDR3 is TGTGCCAGCAGCTTAGCCAGCGGCGGCTACACCTTC. This sequence joins TRBV7-9 and TRBJ1-2, with D hard to call. V was trimmed by 0 bases and J by 8 bases, leaving 7 bases between them. The CDR3 consists of 12 residues. Germline values: CDR1 SEHNR, CDR2 FQNEAQ (reference sequence). The whole variable domain, remainder taken from reference TRBV7-9 and TRBJ1-2, is DTGVSQNPRHKITKRGQNVTFRCDPISEHNRLYWYRQTLGQGPEFLTYFQNEAQLEKSRLLSDRFSAERPKGSFSTLEIQRTEQGDSAMYLCASSLASGGYTFGSGTRLTVV.

This chain connects TRBV3-1 (or the pseudogene TRBV3-2) to TRBJ2-6; possible D gene TRBD1, 6 bases. Germline CDR1 reads LGHDT; CDR2 reads YNNKEL (reference sequence). V was trimmed by 6 bases and J by 1 base, leaving 10 bases between them. The CDR3 extends over 15 amino acids. CDR3 loop: CASRRGGSGANVLTF. The CDR3, as DNA: TGTGCCAGCAGGCGAGGGGGATCTGGGGCCAACGTCCTGACTTTC.

The chain uses TRBV29-1 and TRBJ1-1, with unresolved D. The CDR3 length is 13 residues. Germline CDR1 is SQVTM and CDR2 is ANQGSEA. The V gene lost 5 bases and the J gene lost 6 bases, with 16 bases spanning the gap. The CDR3, as DNA: TGCAGCGTTTGTCCCGACTCCCTCGCTGAAGCTTTCTTT. Translated, it gives CSVCPDSLAEAFF.

Concerning this clone: One end of the junction does not line up with germline, which may come from a read error. This sequence joins TRBV6-2 or TRBV6-3 and TRBJ2-7; a weak D match, TRBD2 (5 bases). Per the germline V gene, CDR1 is MNHEY and CDR2 is SVGEGT. There are 12 residues in the CDR3. In DNA, the CDR3 is TGTGCCAGCAGTTACTTGGGGAGTAGCTCCACGTTC. Translating gives CASSYLGSSSTF.

This clone was counted between two and nine times. The rearrangement links TRBV5-1 to TRBJ2-1, with TRBD1 matching over 8 bases. The V gene's germline CDR1 is SGHRS and CDR2 YFSETQ. This CDR3 comprises 15 residues. Trimming took 0 bases from V and 10 from J; bases not matched to a gene: 9. DNA for the CDR3: TGCGCCAGCAGCTTGGTGGGACAGGCCCTCGGGGAGCAGTTCTTC. Amino acids: CASSLVGQALGEQFF.

This rearrangement joins TRBV21-1 to TRBJ2-5; no DNA check was done on the table's D call, TRBD2. TRBV21-1 is listed as a pseudogene. The CDR3 is 18 residues long. The DNA for the CDR3 is TGTGCCAGCAGCAAAGATCTTACTGTAGGGGACTCGCAAGAGACCCAGTACTTC. Protein sequence: CASSKDLTVGDSQETQYF.

This clone was observed once. This rearrangement joins TRBV9 to TRBJ1-4; TRBD1 matches 7 bases. The V gene's germline CDR1 is SGDLS and CDR2 YYNGEE. The trim removed 1 base at V and 8 bases at J, leaving 8 bases unmatched. This CDR3 spans 15 amino acids. The DNA for the CDR3 is TGTGCCAGCAGCGTATCGTTGACAGGGTCGGAAAAACTGTTTTTT. This gives the protein CASSVSLTGSEKLFF.

The rearrangement links TRBV3-1 (or the pseudogene TRBV3-2) to TRBJ1-6; D is unclear. The germline V gene has CDR1 LGHDT and CDR2 YNNKEL (reference sequence). The CDR3 is 14 residues long. Trimming left V 3 bases short and J 3 bases short, with 6 bases between. In DNA, the CDR3 is TGTGCCAGCAGCCAGGAGTTCTATAATTCACCCCTCCACTTT. Translation gives CASSQEFYNSPLHF.

The chain joins TRBV7-9 to TRBJ1-4; possible D gene TRBD1, 6 bases. Germline V gene data show CDR1 as SEHNR and CDR2 as FQNEAQ (reference sequence). The CDR3 loop spans 15 amino acids. Trimming stripped 1 base from V and 6 bases from J, with 12 bases between. The CDR3 is CASSLGARGYEKLFF. The CDR3 DNA follows: TGTGCCAGCAGCTTAGGAGCCAGGGGATATGAAAAACTGTTTTTT.

As DNA, the CDR3 is TGTGCCAGCAGGCTCACAGGGAGGGTTAGCTCCTACGAGCAGTACTTC. This codes for CASRLTGRVSSYEQYF. The chain is built from TRBV28 and TRBJ2-7; D perhaps matches TRBD2 (7 bases). Trimming left V 6 bases short and J 0 bases short, with 18 bases between. The CDR3 is made up of 16 amino acids. Per the germline V gene, CDR1 is MDHEN and CDR2 is SYDVKM.

This chain links TRBV28 with TRBJ2-7; 7 bases fit TRBD2. Germline CDR1 reads MDHEN; CDR2 reads SYDVKM. This CDR3 comprises 15 residues. The trim removed 4 bases at V and 4 bases at J, leaving 10 bases unmatched. This chain's CDR3 is CASSSRRRERYEQYF. In DNA, the CDR3 is TGTGCCAGCAGTTCCCGACGGCGGGAGAGGTACGAGCAGTACTTC.

This clone was observed many times. The V call is TRBV18, the J call TRBJ2-7; tentative D call: TRBD1 (6 bases). V gave up 3 bases and J gave up 3 bases, with 15 bases separating them. The germline gives CDR1 KGHSH, CDR2 LQKENI. This CDR3 spans 15 amino acids. CDR3 sequence reads: CASSPQTGKVYEQYF. The CDR3 nucleotides read TGTGCCAGCTCACCTCAAACAGGGAAGGTCTACGAGCAGTACTTC.

This chain links TRBV28 with TRBJ1-5, with 8 bases lining up with TRBD1. CDR3 length equals 12 residues. V lost 10 bases and J lost 5; bases outside the gene matches: 4. Germline CDR1 is MDHEN and CDR2 is SYDVKM. Here the CDR3 DNA reads TGTGCCAACGGACAGGGCCATCAGCCCCAGCATTTT. Its protein product is CANGQGHQPQHF.

This clone came up many times. V and J are TRBV11-3 and TRBJ2-1; D is undetermined. Trimming pared 5 bases from V and 10 bases from J, leaving 9 bases between. The CDR3 consists of 11 residues. The germline V gene has CDR1 SGHNT and CDR2 YENEEA. The CDR3 nucleotides read TGTGCCAGCAGCGCCAAACAGGAGCAGTTCTTC. This translates into CASSAKQEQFF.